The source of this TCR beta chain is a study of cytomegalovirus exposure and HLA in healthy donors. Study-wide findings and caveats: DRB1 showed the most TCR associations and HLA-C the fewest in a later analysis, as rates varied by HLA locus. Previously analyzed data showed that most TCR beta V segments were productive at a frequency of about 87% or about 30%. Relative to the approximately 700-donor mean, N-insertions were reportedly fewer in an Asian-associated ancestry cluster in a later analysis.

This clone appeared a few times. What it binds is not known. Primers: 60 Vbeta forward and 13 Jbeta reverse. Measured with immunoSEQ multiplex PCR; TCRdb has only the in-frame clones, and not every one. The data contain around 210,000 clones, more than 65% of them singletons. The TCR comes from a man aged 45 to 65 in good health and CMV-seronegative. Sequenced input: PBMCs.

CDR3 protein: CASSFVGSEQFF. The CDR3 region has the DNA TGTGCCAGCAGTTTTGTAGGGAGTGAGCAGTTCTTC. The V gene is TRBV27, the J gene TRBJ2-1; maybe TRBD2 (5 bases). This CDR3 has 12 residues. The germline CDR1 and CDR2 sequences are MNHEY and SMNVEV (reference sequence). V lost 3 bases and J 9 bases, leaving 9 bases between the germline ends.